A selection of T cell receptor beta chains follows, all from one sample in a study of blood T cell repertoires in COVID-19. Repertoires were generated with immunoSEQ multiplex PCR, while TCRdb's copy carries only in-frame clones and drops some. The sample contains just over 250,000 clones, more than 85% of which appear only once. The sample was peripheral blood. These receptors were taken from a person between 18 and 35 years old with COVID-19, enrolled during active disease. CDR3s include the opening cysteine and the closing phenylalanine or tryptophan. D genes are given only for firm matches. For some rows the clone size is stated as once, few or many, or as a class when expanded; others skip it.

V gene	clone size	D gene	J gene	CDR3 protein	CDR3 DNA
TRBV6-6	-	TRBD1	TRBJ1-5	CASSGQGRRNQPQHF	TGTGCCAGCAGCGGACAGGGGAGACGCAATCAGCCCCAGCATTTT
TRBV14	-	TRBD2	TRBJ2-7	CASSPATSGNYEQYF	TGTGCCAGCAGTCCGGCGACTAGCGGGAACTACGAGCAGTACTTC
TRBV4-1	-	-	TRBJ2-2	CASSQDGRTPTGELFF	TGCGCCAGCAGCCAAGATGGGAGAACCCCCACCGGGGAGCTGTTTTTT
TRBV28	-	-	TRBJ1-5	CASRAGLIGQPQHF	TGTGCCAGCAGAGCCGGGTTAATCGGTCAGCCCCAGCATTTT
TRBV25-1	-	-	TRBJ2-1	CASSESARRDNEQFF	TGTGCCAGCAGTGAATCAGCTAGGAGGGACAATGAGCAGTTCTTC
TRBV5-1	-	-	TRBJ1-2	CASSSTDSNYGYTF	TGCGCCAGCAGCTCGACTGACAGTAACTATGGCTACACCTTC
TRBV29-1	once	-	TRBJ2-2	CSVLRPFTGELFF	TGCAGCGTCCTGCGGCCGTTCACCGGGGAGCTGTTTTTT
TRBV6-5	-	TRBD2	TRBJ2-3	CASELLAGSTDTQYF	TGTGCCAGCGAATTACTAGCGGGGAGCACAGATACGCAGTATTTT
TRBV7-2	-	-	TRBJ2-2	CASSYRTANTGELFF	TGTGCCAGCAGCTACCGGACAGCTAACACCGGGGAGCTGTTTTTT
TRBV7-8	-	-	TRBJ2-1	CASSLGGSGSAAYNEQFF	TGTGCCAGCAGCTTGGGTGGTTCCGGGAGTGCGGCCTACAATGAGCAGTTCTTC
TRBV9	-	-	TRBJ1-1	CASSQGQGSSEAFF	TGTGCCAGCAGCCAAGGCCAGGGCTCGTCCGAAGCTTTCTTT
TRBV25-1	-	-	TRBJ1-6	CASSDNRAPAPLHF	TGTGCCAGCAGTGATAACAGGGCGCCTGCACCCCTCCACTTT
TRBV4-1	-	-	TRBJ1-4	CASSHPGATNEKLFF	TGCGCCAGCAGCCACCCAGGGGCAACTAATGAAAAACTGTTTTTT
TRBV28	-	TRBD2	TRBJ2-2	CASSFGAGVRLFF	TGTGCCAGCAGTTTCGGAGCGGGGGTAAGGCTGTTTTTT
TRBV28	-	-	TRBJ1-1	CASSPTETEAFF	TGTGCCAGCAGCCCCACAGAAACTGAAGCTTTCTTT
TRBV29-1	-	TRBD2	TRBJ2-7	CSVVGLAGYEQYF	TGCAGCGTTGTGGGCCTAGCGGGATACGAGCAGTACTTC
TRBV19	-	TRBD1	TRBJ2-4	CASSMIGGTGRPVAKNIQYF	TGTGCCAGTAGTATGATTGGGGGGACAGGGCGACCAGTAGCCAAAAACATTCAGTACTTC
TRBV2	-	TRBD1	TRBJ1-5	CASSRTGANQPQHF	TGTGCCAGCAGCAGGACAGGGGCAAATCAGCCTCAGCATTTT
TRBV2	-	-	TRBJ1-4	CASRERSEKLFF	TGTGCCAGCAGGGAGCGGAGTGAAAAACTGTTTTTT
TRBV6-1	-	TRBD2	TRBJ2-3	CASSVGGGPNPDTQYF	TGTGCCAGCAGTGTCGGGGGGGGACCTAATCCGGATACGCAGTATTTT
TRBV7-9	-	TRBD2	TRBJ2-1	CASSGLAGGPEGAYNEQFF	TGTGCCAGCAGTGGACTAGCGGGAGGCCCGGAGGGAGCCTACAATGAGCAGTTCTTC
TRBV21-1	once	-	TRBJ1-4	CASSFRQGANEKLFF	TGTGCCAGCAGCTTCCGACAGGGGGCTAATGAAAAACTGTTTTTT
TRBV5-1	few	TRBD1	TRBJ2-7	CASSGQGRNEQYF	TGCGCCAGCAGCGGACAGGGGCGCAACGAGCAGTACTTC
TRBV5-4	few	-	TRBJ1-5	CASSWGPERGQPQHF	TGTGCCAGCAGCTGGGGACCGGAGAGGGGGCAGCCCCAGCATTTT
TRBV19	-	-	TRBJ1-5	CASSRGPPGPQHF	TGTGCCAGTAGTAGAGGGCCCCCGGGGCCCCAGCATTTT
TRBV10-3	-	TRBD2	TRBJ2-7	CAINPGLAPYEQYF	TGTGCCATCAATCCGGGACTAGCGCCCTACGAGCAGTACTTC